A selection of T cell receptor beta chains follows, all from one sample in a study of CD8 T cells in ankylosing spondylitis. TCRdb recomputed calls from the 5' RACE reads with MiXCR, one row per CDR3 protein. The sample includes 200,000 to 300,000 distinct CDR3 sequences, roughly 10% of them seen just once. Sequenced sample: blood, either unsorted or a sorted T cell fraction (not recorded which). Every receptor here comes from a male donor with ankylosing spondylitis or in good health (not recorded which). The CDR3 runs from the conserved cysteine through the conserved F or W. D genes are given only for firm matches. The size of a clone is reported for some rows only, either as once, few or many, or as a class for expanded clones.

D: TRBD1
J: TRBJ2-7
V: TRBV12-3/TRBV12-4
size: many
length: 15
CDR3: CASSLGGDSSYEQYF
DNA: TGTGCCAGCAGTTTAGGTGGGGACAGCTCCTACGAGCAGTACTTC

D: NA
J: TRBJ2-7
V: TRBV28
size: many
length: 12
CDR3: CASRDRPYEQYF
DNA: TGTGCCAGCAGGGACAGACCCTACGAGCAGTACTTC

D: TRBD2
J: TRBJ2-1
V: TRBV3-1
size: few
length: 14
CDR3: CASSLLAGDHEQFF
DNA: TGTGCCAGCAGCCTATTAGCGGGAGACCATGAGCAGTTCTTC

D: TRBD2
J: TRBJ2-7
V: TRBV6-6
size: NA
length: 16
CDR3: CASSIAGGEVSYEQYF
DNA: TGTGCCAGCAGTATAGCGGGTGGGGAGGTATCCTACGAGCAGTACTTC

D: NA
J: TRBJ2-7
V: TRBV3-1
size: many
length: 14
CDR3: CASSQRVFSYEQYF
DNA: TGTGCCAGCAGCCAACGGGTATTCTCCTACGAGCAGTACTTC

D: TRBD1
J: TRBJ2-5
V: TRBV10-3
size: many
length: 15
CDR3: CAISPGQGRRETQYF
DNA: TGTGCCATCAGTCCGGGACAGGGGAGGAGAGAGACCCAGTACTTC

D: TRBD2
J: TRBJ2-1
V: TRBV5-5
size: few
length: 17
CDR3: CASSLSLAGGPYNEQFF
DNA: TGTGCCAGCAGCTTGAGTTTAGCGGGGGGACCCTACAATGAGCAGTTCTTC

D: NA
J: TRBJ2-1
V: TRBV7-9
size: few
length: 13
CDR3: CASSLVRSGEQFF
DNA: TGTGCCAGCAGCTTAGTGCGGAGCGGAGAGCAGTTCTTC

D: TRBD2
J: TRBJ2-1
V: TRBV5-1
size: few
length: 14
CDR3: CASSQRPGLAGTFF
DNA: TGCGCCAGCAGCCAACGTCCCGGACTAGCGGGGACGTTCTTC

D: TRBD2
J: TRBJ2-5
V: TRBV28
size: many
length: 18
CDR3: CASSSSSRLAGAQETQYF
DNA: TGTGCCAGCAGTTCCTCCAGTAGACTAGCGGGAGCTCAAGAGACCCAGTACTTC

D: NA
J: TRBJ1-6
V: TRBV5-1
size: many
length: 17
CDR3: CASSLDGRSSYNSPLHF
DNA: TGCGCCAGCAGCTTGGATGGCAGGAGCTCCTATAATTCACCCCTCCACTTT

D: NA
J: TRBJ2-7
V: TRBV4-2
size: few
length: 14
CDR3: CASSQGEAGSEQYF
DNA: TGTGCCAGCAGCCAAGGGGAAGCAGGCTCCGAGCAGTACTTC

D: NA
J: TRBJ2-5
V: TRBV6-1
size: NA
length: 13
CDR3: CASSLAVQETQYF
DNA: TGTGCCAGCAGTCTGGCGGTCCAAGAGACCCAGTACTTC

D: NA
J: TRBJ1-6
V: TRBV20-1
size: many
length: 18
CDR3: CSASSKPIRSSYNSPLHF
DNA: TGCAGTGCTTCGTCTAAGCCTATCCGGAGCTCCTATAATTCACCCCTCCACTTT

D: NA
J: TRBJ2-3
V: TRBV5-1
size: many
length: 14
CDR3: CASSPRMEPDTQYF
DNA: TGCGCCAGCAGCCCCCGGATGGAGCCAGATACGCAGTATTTT

D: NA
J: TRBJ2-2
V: TRBV7-9
size: few
length: 12
CDR3: CASSFGIQKLFF
DNA: TGTGCCAGCAGCTTCGGGATACAGAAGCTGTTTTTT

D: NA
J: TRBJ2-1
V: TRBV3-1
size: NA
length: 16
CDR3: CASSQEWEAAYNEQFF
DNA: TGTGCCAGCAGCCAAGAGTGGGAGGCCGCCTACAATGAGCAGTTCTTC

D: NA
J: TRBJ2-2
V: TRBV5-1
size: many
length: 14
CDR3: CASSFGTQTGELFF
DNA: TGCGCCAGCAGCTTTGGGACCCAAACCGGGGAGCTGTTTTTT

D: NA
J: TRBJ2-1
V: TRBV20-1
size: many
length: 14
CDR3: CSARIPTDFNEQFF
DNA: TGCAGTGCTAGAATCCCGACAGATTTCAATGAGCAGTTCTTC

D: TRBD2
J: TRBJ2-3
V: TRBV12-5
size: many
length: 14
CDR3: CASGESGTTDTQYF
DNA: TGTGCTAGTGGTGAGAGCGGGACCACAGATACGCAGTATTTT

D: TRBD1
J: TRBJ1-1
V: TRBV30
size: NA
length: 13
CDR3: CAWSPTGGTEAFF
DNA: TGTGCCTGGAGTCCCACAGGGGGCACTGAAGCTTTCTTT

D: TRBD2
J: TRBJ2-1
V: TRBV10-3
size: many
length: 15
CDR3: CAIRPGLADNNEQFF
DNA: TGTGCCATCAGACCAGGACTAGCGGATAACAATGAGCAGTTCTTC

D: TRBD1
J: TRBJ2-5
V: TRBV5-1
size: many
length: 13
CDR3: CASSFGTAETQYF
DNA: TGCGCCAGCAGCTTCGGGACAGCGGAGACCCAGTACTTC

D: NA
J: TRBJ1-5
V: TRBV12-3/TRBV12-4
size: few
length: 17
CDR3: CASTRGPVQRSHQPQHF
DNA: TGTGCCAGCACAAGGGGCCCTGTACAGAGGTCTCATCAGCCCCAGCATTTT

D: NA
J: TRBJ2-7
V: TRBV6-1
size: many
length: 14
CDR3: CASRQPLPPYEQYF
DNA: TGTGCCAGCAGACAACCACTACCACCCTACGAGCAGTACTTC

D: TRBD2
J: TRBJ2-5
V: TRBV5-1
size: many
length: 15
CDR3: CASSFLADYQETQYF
DNA: TGCGCCAGCAGCTTCCTAGCGGATTACCAAGAGACCCAGTACTTC